Listed here is a single TCR beta chain. This sample stems from a study of blood T cell repertoires in COVID-19. Study-wide context: Sites across the United States, Italy and Spain contributed samples from acute and convalescent COVID-19. From T cells, B-cell-depleted T cells, or PBMCs came the material, which was cDNA or gDNA.

Source study methods: Reference gene primer amplification gave estimated nucleated cell counts. Sequencing used immunoSEQ multiplex PCR; TCRdb keeps in-frame clones, though not all of them. Clone size and V and J calls were adopted from that table, with D and trimming inferred from the DNA. The table has tens of thousands of clones, approximately 80% seen once. The germline gives CDR1 KGHDR, CDR2 SFDVKD. With 4 bases clipped from V and 4 bases from J, the junction kept 9 bases outside the gene matches. The length of the CDR3 is 16 residues. Seattle patients were enrolled while actively infected and followed longitudinally.

The J gene is TRBJ1-2, the V gene TRBV24-1; TRBD1 aligns across 9 bases. The TCR comes from a man in his 70s with COVID-19, enrolled during active disease. Sequencing was carried out using peripheral blood. The CDR3 nucleotides read TGTGCCACCAGTGAGAGGAACAGGGGGCTGAGCTATGGCTACACCTTC. Translation: CATSERNRGLSYGYTF.